Included here is one T cell receptor (beta chain) sequence, with context. It has no known antigen specificity. No quality values exist for individual bases; no much larger clone is one base distant. The library was made by the immunoSEQ multiplex PCR assay. As stored in TCRdb, this immuneACCESS dataset retains in-frame rearrangements with V and J assigned. A fraction of the clones does not appear; measured against another copy, unresolved V genes explain less than half of the discrepancy, and the remainder lacks a known reason. The table for this sample lists some 120,000 clones; around 87% of them were counted only once. Clones ranked in the top ten supply about 1% of the sample. Per the germline V gene (reference sequence), SEHNR is the CDR1 and FQNEAQ is the CDR2. Trimming at the junction amounts to 4 bases on V and 0 bases on J, and the germline ends lie 10 bases apart. The CDR3 starts with the cysteine, ends with the phenylalanine, and has 14 residues. Solely the CDR3 DNA is kept, with 42 bases framed from the first base.

These data belong to a study of control samples from healthy donors and cancer patients (dated by TCRdb to 2018 to 2021). The clonotype was recovered from a woman in her 50s with colorectal cancer. Sequencing used PBMCs. The rearranged chain carries TRBV7-9 and TRBJ2-7; too little of a D gene remains to name it. The DNA reads as follows: TGTGCCAGCAGCTCCGTGACACTCTCCTACGAGCAGTACTTC. Translation gives CASSSVTLSYEQYF.